This entry features one T cell receptor (beta chain) sequence. Deletions cut 2 bases from V and 5 bases from J, with 16 bases between. Per the germline V gene, CDR1 is ENHRY and CDR2 is SYGVKD. The CDR3 spans 16 residues. This entry comes from a study of blood T cell repertoires in COVID-19. Study as a whole: Specimens from acute and convalescent COVID-19 originated in the United States, Italy and Spain. T cells, B-cell-depleted T cells, or PBMCs supplied cDNA or gDNA.

Per the original methods: Amplifying reference gene primers gave estimates of nucleated cell counts. Profiling relied on immunoSEQ multiplex PCR, and the TCRdb table lists in-frame clones only, not all of them. That table is the source of V, J and clone size, and D and trimming were worked out from the DNA. The table records about 70,000 clones, about 88% of them present only once. The V and J genes are TRBV10-3 and TRBJ1-5; D perhaps matches TRBD1 (5 bases). The TCR originated in a man aged 45-60 years with acute or convalescent COVID-19. Sample: peripheral blood. The CDR3 DNA reads TGTGCCATCAGTGAGGTCCGGGGGGGAGCAGATCAGCCCCAGCATTTT. Translating gives CAISEVRGGADQPQHF.